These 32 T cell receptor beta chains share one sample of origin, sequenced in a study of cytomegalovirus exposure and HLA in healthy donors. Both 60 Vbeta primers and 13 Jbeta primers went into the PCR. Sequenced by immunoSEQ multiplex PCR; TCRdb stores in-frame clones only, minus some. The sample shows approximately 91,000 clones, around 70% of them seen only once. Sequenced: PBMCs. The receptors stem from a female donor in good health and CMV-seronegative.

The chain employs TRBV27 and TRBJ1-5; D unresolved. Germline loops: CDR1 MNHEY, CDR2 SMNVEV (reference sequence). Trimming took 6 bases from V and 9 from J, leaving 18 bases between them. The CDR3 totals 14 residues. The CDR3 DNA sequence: TGTGCCAGCAGAGAGACGGGGAGTCGGTGGCCCCAGCATTTT. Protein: CASRETGSRWPQHF.

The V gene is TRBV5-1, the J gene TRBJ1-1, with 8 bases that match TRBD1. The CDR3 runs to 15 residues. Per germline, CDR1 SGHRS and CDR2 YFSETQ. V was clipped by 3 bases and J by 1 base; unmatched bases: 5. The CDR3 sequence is CASSSQTGGNTEAFF. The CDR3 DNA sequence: TGCGCCAGCAGCTCACAAACAGGGGGGAACACTGAAGCTTTCTTT.

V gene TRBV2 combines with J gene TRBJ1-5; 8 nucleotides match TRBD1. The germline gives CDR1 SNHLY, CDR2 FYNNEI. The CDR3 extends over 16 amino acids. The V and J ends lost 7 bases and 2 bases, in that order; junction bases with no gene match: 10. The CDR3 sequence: CASTGQGGWGNQPQHF. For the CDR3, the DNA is TGTGCCAGCACCGGACAGGGAGGATGGGGCAATCAGCCCCAGCATTTT.

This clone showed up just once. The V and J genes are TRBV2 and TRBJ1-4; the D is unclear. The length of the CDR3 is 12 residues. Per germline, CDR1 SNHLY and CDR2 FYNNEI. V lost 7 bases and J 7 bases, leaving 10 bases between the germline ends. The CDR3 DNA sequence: TGTGCCAGCAACTCGGGAGCTGAAAAACTGTTTTTT. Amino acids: CASNSGAEKLFF.

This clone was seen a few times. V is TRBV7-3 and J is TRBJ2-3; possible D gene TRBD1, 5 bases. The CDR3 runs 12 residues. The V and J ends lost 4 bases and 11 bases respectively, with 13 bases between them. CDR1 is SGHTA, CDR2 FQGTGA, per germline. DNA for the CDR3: TGTGCCAGCAGCTGGGGTCAGGGTTGGCAGTATTTT. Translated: CASSWGQGWQYF.

CDR3 protein: CASSVFSGNYGYTF. CDR3 nucleotides: TGTGCCAGCAGTGTGTTTTCAGGCAACTATGGCTACACCTTC. The chain uses TRBV2 and TRBJ1-2; D is unclear. Germline CDR1 SNHLY, CDR2 FYNNEI. V shed 4 bases and J shed 2 bases, with 11 bases lying between them. The CDR3 sequence is 14 residues long.

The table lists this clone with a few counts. The CDR3 DNA sequence: TGTGCCAGCAGTTTATCGGGGACAGGGGGCTACGAGCAGTACTTC. Translated: CASSLSGTGGYEQYF. This chain uses TRBV27 with TRBJ2-7; 11 bases are a match to TRBD1. CDR3 length: 15 amino acids. V lost 0 bases and J lost 3; bases outside the gene matches: 1. The germline CDR1 and CDR2 sequences are MNHEY and SMNVEV (reference sequence).

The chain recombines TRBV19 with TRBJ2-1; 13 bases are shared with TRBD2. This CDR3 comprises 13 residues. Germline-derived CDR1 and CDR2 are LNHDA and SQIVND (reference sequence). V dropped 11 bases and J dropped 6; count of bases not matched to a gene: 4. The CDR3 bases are TGTGCCTCCGGGACTAGCGGGGTCAATGAGCAGTTCTTC. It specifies CASGTSGVNEQFF.

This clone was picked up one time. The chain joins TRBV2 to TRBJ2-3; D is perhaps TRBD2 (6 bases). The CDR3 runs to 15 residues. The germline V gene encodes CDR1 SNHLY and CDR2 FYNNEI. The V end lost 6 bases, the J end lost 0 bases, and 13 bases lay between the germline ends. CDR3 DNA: TGTGCCAGCAGGGGGACTCCCCATAGCACAGATACGCAGTATTTT. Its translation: CASRGTPHSTDTQYF.

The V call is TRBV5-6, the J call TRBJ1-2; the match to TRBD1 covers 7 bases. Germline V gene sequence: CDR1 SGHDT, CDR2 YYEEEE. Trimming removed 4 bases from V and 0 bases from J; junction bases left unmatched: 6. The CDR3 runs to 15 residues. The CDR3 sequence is CASSTYRGSNYGYTF. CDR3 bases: TGTGCCAGCAGCACTTACAGGGGATCTAACTATGGCTACACCTTC.

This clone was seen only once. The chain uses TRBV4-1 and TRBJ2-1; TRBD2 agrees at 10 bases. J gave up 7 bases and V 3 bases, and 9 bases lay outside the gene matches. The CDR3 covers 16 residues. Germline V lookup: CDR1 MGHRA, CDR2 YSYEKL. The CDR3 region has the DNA TGCGCCAGCAGCCACTCAGCGGGAGGGCCGGGGAATGAGCAGTTCTTC. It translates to CASSHSAGGPGNEQFF.

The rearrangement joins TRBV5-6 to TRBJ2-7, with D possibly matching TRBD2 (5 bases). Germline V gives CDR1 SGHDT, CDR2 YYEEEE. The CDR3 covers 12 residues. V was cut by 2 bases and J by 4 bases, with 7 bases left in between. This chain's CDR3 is CASSLQRYEQYF. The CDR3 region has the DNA TGTGCCAGCAGCTTACAGCGGTACGAGCAGTACTTC.

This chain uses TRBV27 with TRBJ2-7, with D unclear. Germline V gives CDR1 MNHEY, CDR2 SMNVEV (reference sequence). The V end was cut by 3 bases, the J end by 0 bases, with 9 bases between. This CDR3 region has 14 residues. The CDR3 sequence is CASSFVGYSYEQYF. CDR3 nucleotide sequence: TGTGCCAGCAGTTTCGTCGGGTACTCCTACGAGCAGTACTTC.

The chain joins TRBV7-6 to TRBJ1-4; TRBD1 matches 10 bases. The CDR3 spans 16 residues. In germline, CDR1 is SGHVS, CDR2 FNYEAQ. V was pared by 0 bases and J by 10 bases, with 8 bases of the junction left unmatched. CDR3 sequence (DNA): TGTGCCAGCAGCTTAGCGGGGGGACAGGGGTCAGGAAAACTGTTTTTT. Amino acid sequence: CASSLAGGQGSGKLFF.

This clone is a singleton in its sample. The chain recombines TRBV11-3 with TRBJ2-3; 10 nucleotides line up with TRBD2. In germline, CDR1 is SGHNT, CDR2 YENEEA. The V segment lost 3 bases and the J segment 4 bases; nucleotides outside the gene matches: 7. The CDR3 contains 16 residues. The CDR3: CASSFRLAGEADTQYF. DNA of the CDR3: TGTGCCAGCAGCTTCCGGCTAGCGGGAGAGGCAGATACGCAGTATTTT.

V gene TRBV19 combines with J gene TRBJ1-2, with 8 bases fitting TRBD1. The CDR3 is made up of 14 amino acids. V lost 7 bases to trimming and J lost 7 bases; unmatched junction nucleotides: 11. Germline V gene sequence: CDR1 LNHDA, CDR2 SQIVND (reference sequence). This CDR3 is CASTVTGGGFGYTF. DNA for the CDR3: TGTGCCAGTACCGTTACAGGGGGAGGTTTTGGCTACACCTTC.

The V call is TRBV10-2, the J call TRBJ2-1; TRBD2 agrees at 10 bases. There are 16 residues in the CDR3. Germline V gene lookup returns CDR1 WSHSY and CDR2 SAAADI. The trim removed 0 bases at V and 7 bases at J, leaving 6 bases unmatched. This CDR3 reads CASSESSGRAWNEQFF. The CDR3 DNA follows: TGCGCCAGCAGTGAGTCGAGCGGGAGGGCCTGGAATGAGCAGTTCTTC.

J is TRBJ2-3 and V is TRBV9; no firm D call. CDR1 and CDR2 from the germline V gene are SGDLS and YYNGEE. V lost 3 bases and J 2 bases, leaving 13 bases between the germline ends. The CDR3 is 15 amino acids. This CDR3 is CASSAYRAHTDTQYF. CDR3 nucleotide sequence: TGTGCCAGCAGCGCCTATCGAGCCCACACAGATACGCAGTATTTT. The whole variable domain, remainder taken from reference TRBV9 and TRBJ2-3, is DSGVTQTPKHLITATGQRVTLRCSPRSGDLSVYWYQQSLDQGLQFLIQYYNGEERAKGNILERFSAQQFPDLHSELNLSSLELGDSALYFCASSAYRAHTDTQYFGPGTRLTVL.

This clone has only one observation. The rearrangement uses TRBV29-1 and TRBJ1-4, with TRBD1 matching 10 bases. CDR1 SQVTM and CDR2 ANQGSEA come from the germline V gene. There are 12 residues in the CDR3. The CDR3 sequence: CGGTGDDLQLFF. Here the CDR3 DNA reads TGCGGCGGGACAGGGGATGATTTACAACTGTTTTTT. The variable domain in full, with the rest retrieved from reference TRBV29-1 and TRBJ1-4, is SAVISQKPSRDICQRGTSLTIQCQVDSQVTMMFWYRQQPGQSLTLIATANQGSEATYESGFVIDKFPISRPNLTFSTLTVSNMSPEDSSIYLCGGTGDDLQLFFGSGTQLSVL.

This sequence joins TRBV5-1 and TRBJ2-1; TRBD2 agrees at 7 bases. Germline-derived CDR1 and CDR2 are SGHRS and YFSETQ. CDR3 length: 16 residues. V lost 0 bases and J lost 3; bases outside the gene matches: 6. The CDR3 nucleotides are TGCGCCAGCAGCTTGGGTGGGGGGGAGAACTACAATGAGCAGTTCTTC. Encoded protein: CASSLGGGENYNEQFF.

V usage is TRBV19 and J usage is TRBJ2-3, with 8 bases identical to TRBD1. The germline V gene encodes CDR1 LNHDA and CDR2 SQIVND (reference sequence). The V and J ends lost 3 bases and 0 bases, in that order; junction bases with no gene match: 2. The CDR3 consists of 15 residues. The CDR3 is CASSMGTGSTDTQYF. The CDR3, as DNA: TGTGCCAGTAGTATGGGGACAGGCAGCACAGATACGCAGTATTTT. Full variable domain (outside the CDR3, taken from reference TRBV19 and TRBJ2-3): DGGITQSPKYLFRKEGQNVTLSCEQNLNHDAMYWYRQDPGQGLRLIYYSQIVNDFQKGDIAEGYSVSREKKESFPLTVTSAQKNPTAFYLCASSMGTGSTDTQYFGPGTRLTVL.

The CDR3 region has the DNA TGTGCCAGTAGTCCTCGACAGGGATATGGCTACACCTTC. It encodes CASSPRQGYGYTF. The chain uses TRBV19 and TRBJ1-2, with 7 bases identical to TRBD1. This CDR3 is 13 amino acids long. J was trimmed by 5 bases and V by 5 bases; bases with no gene match: 5. CDR1 is LNHDA and CDR2 is SQIVND in the germline V gene (reference sequence).

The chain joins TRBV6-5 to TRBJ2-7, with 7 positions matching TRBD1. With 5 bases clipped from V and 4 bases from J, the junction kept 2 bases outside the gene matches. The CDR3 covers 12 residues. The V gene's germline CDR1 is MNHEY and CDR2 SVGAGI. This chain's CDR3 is CASSQQGYEQYF. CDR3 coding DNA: TGTGCCAGCAGTCAACAGGGGTACGAGCAGTACTTC.

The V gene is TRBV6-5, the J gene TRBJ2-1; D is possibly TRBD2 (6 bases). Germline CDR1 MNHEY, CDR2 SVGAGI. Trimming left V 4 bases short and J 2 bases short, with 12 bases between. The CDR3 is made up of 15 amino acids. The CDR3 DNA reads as TGTGCCAGCAGTTCCGGGAGAGGGGCCTACAATGAGCAGTTCTTC. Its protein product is CASSSGRGAYNEQFF.

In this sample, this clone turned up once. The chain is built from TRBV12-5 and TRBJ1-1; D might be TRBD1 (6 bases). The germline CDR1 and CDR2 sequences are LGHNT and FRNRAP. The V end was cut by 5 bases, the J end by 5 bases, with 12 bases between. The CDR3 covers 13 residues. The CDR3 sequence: CASGRDILTEAFF. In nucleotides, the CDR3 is TGTGCTAGTGGTCGGGACATTCTTACTGAAGCTTTCTTT.

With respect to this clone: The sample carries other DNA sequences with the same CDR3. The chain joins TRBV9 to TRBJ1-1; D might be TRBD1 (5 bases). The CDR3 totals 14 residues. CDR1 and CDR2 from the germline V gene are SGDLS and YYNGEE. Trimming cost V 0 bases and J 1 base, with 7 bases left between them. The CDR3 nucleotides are TGTGCCAGCAGCGTAGGGCAGGGGAACACTGAAGCTTTCTTT. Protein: CASSVGQGNTEAFF.

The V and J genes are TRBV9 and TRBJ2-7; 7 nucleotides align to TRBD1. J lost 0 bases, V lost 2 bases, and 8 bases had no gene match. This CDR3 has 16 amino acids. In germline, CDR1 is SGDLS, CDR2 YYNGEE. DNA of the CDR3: TGTGCCAGCAGCGTTAAGAGGGACAGCAGCTCCTACGAGCAGTACTTC. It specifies CASSVKRDSSSYEQYF.

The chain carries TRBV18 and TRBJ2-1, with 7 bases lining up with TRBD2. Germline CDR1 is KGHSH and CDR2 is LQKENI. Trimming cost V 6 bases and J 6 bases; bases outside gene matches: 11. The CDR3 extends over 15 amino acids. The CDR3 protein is CASSRGAGEANEQFF. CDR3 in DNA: TGTGCCAGCTCGCGCGGGGCGGGAGAGGCCAATGAGCAGTTCTTC.

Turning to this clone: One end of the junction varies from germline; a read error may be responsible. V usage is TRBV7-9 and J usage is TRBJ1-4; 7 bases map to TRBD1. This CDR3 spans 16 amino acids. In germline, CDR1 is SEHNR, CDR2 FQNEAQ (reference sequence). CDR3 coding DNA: TGTTCCAGCAGCCCCCGGGACAGTTGGCCGGGTGAAAAACTGTTTTTT. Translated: CSSSPRDSWPGEKLFF.

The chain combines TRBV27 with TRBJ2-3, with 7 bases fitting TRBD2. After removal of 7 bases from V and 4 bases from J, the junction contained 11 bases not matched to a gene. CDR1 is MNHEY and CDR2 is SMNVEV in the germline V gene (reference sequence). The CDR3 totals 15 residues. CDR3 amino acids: CASTLRGGTSDTQYF. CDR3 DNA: TGTGCCAGCACCCTTCGCGGGGGAACTTCAGATACGCAGTATTTT.

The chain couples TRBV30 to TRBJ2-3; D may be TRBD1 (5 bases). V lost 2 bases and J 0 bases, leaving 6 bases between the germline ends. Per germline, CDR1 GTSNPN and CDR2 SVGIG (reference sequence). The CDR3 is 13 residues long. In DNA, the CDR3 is TGTGCCTGGAGTAGGGGCAGCACAGATACGCAGTATTTT. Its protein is CAWSRGSTDTQYF.

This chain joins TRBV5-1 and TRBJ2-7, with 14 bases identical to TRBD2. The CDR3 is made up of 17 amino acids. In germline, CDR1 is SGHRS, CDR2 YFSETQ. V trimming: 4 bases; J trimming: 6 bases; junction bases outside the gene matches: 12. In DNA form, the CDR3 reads TGCGCCAGCAGCGGGACAGGGACTAGCGGGAGAACCTCCGAGCAGTACTTC. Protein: CASSGTGTSGRTSEQYF.